This entry is about one T cell receptor (beta chain). This cohort consisted of healthy bone marrow donors. Primers for the PCR totalled 60 Vbeta and 13 Jbeta. Libraries were prepared by immunoSEQ multiplex PCR; TCRdb keeps only in-frame clonotypes and omits some of them. The sample comprises about 160,000 clones, around nine tenths of which are singletons, and over 1.5% rests with the top ten. The source of the sample is a study of cytomegalovirus exposure and HLA in healthy donors. Study-level background: About 85 million unique TCRs from HLA-typed donors were held in an early release of data.

Material for sequencing was PBMCs. The receptor was isolated from a woman aged 18-35 years in good health and CMV-seronegative.

CDR3 DNA: TGTGCCAGCAGCTTGAGGACAGGTTTTCGGACCCAGTACTTC. Translating gives CASSLRTGFRTQYF. The chain links TRBV5-6 to TRBJ2-5; TRBD1 aligns across 7 bases. The CDR3 runs to 14 residues. Germline CDR1 is SGHDT and CDR2 is YYEEEE. Germline trimming cut 1 base from V and 7 bases from J; bases unmatched to any gene: 7.